The 17 T cell receptor beta chains below were found in one sample sequenced in a study of T cell changes during pregnancy in multiple sclerosis. Libraries were prepared by immunoSEQ multiplex PCR; TCRdb keeps only in-frame clonotypes and omits some of them. This sample has approximately 90,000 clones, with 85% to 95% found just once. Source: peripheral blood, taken after pregnancy. The receptor set was obtained from a female donor with multiple sclerosis, enrolled in a pregnancy study.

This chain connects TRBV27 to TRBJ1-6; D remains ambiguous. Germline V gene sequence: CDR1 MNHEY, CDR2 SMNVEV (reference sequence). This CDR3 comprises 16 residues. V dropped 2 bases and J dropped 0 bases, with 8 bases sitting between them. The CDR3 bases are TGTGCCAGCAGTTTAACGGGGAGCTCCTATAATTCACCCCTCCACTTT. Translated, it gives CASSLTGSSYNSPLHF.

The chain couples TRBV6-5 to TRBJ2-7; tentatively, D is TRBD2 (6 bases). Germline lookup yields CDR1 MNHEY and CDR2 SVGAGI. The ends were cut back, 4 bases at V and 0 bases at J, with 13 bases in the middle. CDR3 length: 15 residues. DNA of the CDR3: TGTGCCAGCAGTTCGCGGGGACCTAGCTCCTACGAGCAGTACTTC. Its translation is CASSSRGPSSYEQYF.

There are many counts of this clone. The chain employs TRBV29-1 and TRBJ1-2; possibly TRBD1 for D (6 bases). Germline CDR1 reads SQVTM; CDR2 reads ANQGSEA. Between the trimmed V and J ends, which lost 0 bases and 12 bases, there was a span of 17 bases. The CDR3 totals 13 residues. The CDR3 loop reads CSVEENSGALHTF. DNA for the CDR3: TGCAGCGTTGAAGAGAATTCAGGGGCCCTTCACACCTTC.

The rearrangement links TRBV27 to TRBJ1-1; the D is unclear. Germline values: CDR1 MNHEY, CDR2 SMNVEV (reference sequence). The CDR3 loop spans 15 amino acids. Trimming left V 5 bases short and J 0 bases short, with 13 bases between. The CDR3 bases are TGTGCCAGCAGTCTTTCCAGGCAAATGAACACTGAAGCTTTCTTT. As protein: CASSLSRQMNTEAFF.

The chain combines TRBV5-1 with TRBJ1-2, with TRBD1 matching 9 bases. In germline, CDR1 is SGHRS, CDR2 YFSETQ. The trim removed 0 bases at V and 8 bases at J, leaving 5 bases unmatched. CDR3 length: 14 residues. CDR3 amino acids: CASSLATGGIGYTF. CDR3 nucleotides: TGCGCCAGCAGCTTGGCCACAGGGGGCATCGGCTACACCTTC.

CDR3: CASSRTGGITSIYF. CDR3 in DNA: TGTGCCAGCAGCCGGACAGGGGGAATTACCTCCATATATTTT. The V call is TRBV14, the J call TRBJ1-3; 10 bases align to TRBD1. J was trimmed by 11 bases and V by 4 bases; bases with no gene match: 8. Germline lookup yields CDR1 SGHDN and CDR2 FVKESK. The CDR3 has 14 residues.

This chain joins TRBV30 and TRBJ2-5, with 9 bases fitting TRBD2. Germline V CDR1 and CDR2: GTSNPN, SVGIG (reference sequence). The CDR3 contains 15 residues. V trimming: 1 base; J trimming: 5 bases; junction bases outside the gene matches: 8. In nucleotides, the CDR3 is TGTGCCTGGAGTGGTTTAGCGGGGGCGGGGGAGACCCAGTACTTC. Amino acid sequence: CAWSGLAGAGETQYF.

This clone has just a few counts. The gene calls are TRBV30 and TRBJ1-1; 7 bases are a match to TRBD1. The CDR3 spans 13 residues. V was clipped by 1 base and J by 11 bases; unmatched bases: 10. Germline V CDR1 and CDR2: GTSNPN, SVGIG (reference sequence). CDR3 DNA: TGTGCCTGGAGTGCCCCGACAGGGAGTAGGGCTTTCTTT. Translated, it gives CAWSAPTGSRAFF.

This clone was seen a single time. The chain combines TRBV10-3 with TRBJ1-3, with D unclear. Deletions cut 0 bases from V and 0 bases from J, with 9 bases between. Germline V CDR1 and CDR2: ENHRY, SYGVKD. The CDR3 consists of 16 residues. CDR3 loop: CAISESSAVSGNTIYF. The CDR3 bases are TGTGCCATCAGTGAGTCTTCGGCGGTCTCTGGAAACACCATATATTTT.

The chain is built from TRBV7-6 and TRBJ1-3, with a possible D match to TRBD1 (5 bases). With 5 bases removed from V and 0 bases from J, the gap between germline ends came to 17 bases. CDR1 is SGHVS, CDR2 FNYEAQ, per germline. The CDR3 contains 17 residues. CDR3 sequence reads: CASSPRTSVASGNTIYF. For the CDR3, the DNA is TGTGCCAGCAGCCCGAGGACATCCGTAGCCTCTGGAAACACCATATATTTT. Full variable domain (missing parts from reference TRBV7-6 and TRBJ1-3): GAGVSQSPRYKVTKRGQDVALRCDPISGHVSLYWYRQALGQGPEFLTYFNYEAQQDKSGLPNDRFSAERPEGSISTLTIQRTEQRDSAMYRCASSPRTSVASGNTIYFGEGSWLTVV.

V usage is TRBV5-1 and J usage is TRBJ2-1; no definite D call. The V gene's germline CDR1 is SGHRS and CDR2 YFSETQ. Trimming stripped 5 bases from V and 5 bases from J, with 11 bases between. The CDR3 extends over 13 amino acids. The CDR3 region has the DNA TGCGCCAGCAGTATGTTAGCTCACAATGAGCAGTTCTTC. Translation: CASSMLAHNEQFF. The whole variable domain, remainder taken from reference TRBV5-1 and TRBJ2-1, is KAGVTQTPRYLIKTRGQQVTLSCSPISGHRSVSWYQQTPGQGLQFLFEYFSETQRNKGNFPGRFSGRQFSNSRSEMNVSTLELGDSALYLCASSMLAHNEQFFGPGTRLTVL.

The rearrangement links TRBV5-5 to TRBJ1-5, with D perhaps matching TRBD1 (5 bases). The length of the CDR3 is 17 residues. V was clipped by 0 bases and J by 5 bases, with 18 bases between them. Germline loops: CDR1 SGHKS, CDR2 YYEKEE (reference sequence). CDR3 bases: TGTGCCAGCAGCTTGGCCGCAGACAGTACCCTATATCAGCCCCAGCATTTT. This sequence encodes CASSLAADSTLYQPQHF.

The CDR3 region has the DNA TGTGCCAGCTCACCATCCGTTACAGGGACGGGTGAAAAACTGTTTTTT. This encodes CASSPSVTGTGEKLFF. This chain connects TRBV18 to TRBJ1-4, with D possibly matching TRBD1 (6 bases). This CDR3 is 16 amino acids long. V lost 2 bases, J lost 7 bases, and 17 bases lay in between. Germline V lookup: CDR1 KGHSH, CDR2 LQKENI.

The chain combines TRBV2 with TRBJ1-5; D not certain. Germline lookup yields CDR1 SNHLY and CDR2 FYNNEI. The CDR3 is 14 amino acids. Trimming took 4 bases from V and 8 from J, leaving 15 bases between them. CDR3 sequence reads: CASSVREKKEPQHF. In nucleotides, the CDR3 is TGTGCCAGCAGTGTTCGGGAAAAGAAGGAGCCCCAGCATTTT. The variable domain in full, with the rest retrieved from reference TRBV2 and TRBJ1-5, is EPEVTQTPSHQVTQMGQEVILRCVPISNHLYFYWYRQILGQKVEFLVSFYNNEISEKSEIFDDQFSVERPDGSNFTLKIRSTKLEDSAMYFCASSVREKKEPQHFGDGTRLSIL.

J is TRBJ1-3 and V is TRBV2; D not resolved. The germline V and J ends were trimmed by 5 bases and 0 bases, with 8 bases remaining between them. The CDR3 loop spans 14 amino acids. Per the germline V gene, CDR1 is SNHLY and CDR2 is FYNNEI. CDR3 protein: CASSLVGSGNTIYF. The CDR3 DNA reads TGTGCCAGCAGTCTCGTCGGCTCTGGAAACACCATATATTTT.

This clone was found once. The CDR3 coding sequence is TGCGCCCGGGCGGGACAGAGCTCCTACAATGAGCAGTTCTTC. Translated, it gives CARAGQSSYNEQFF. The V call is TRBV4-1, the J call TRBJ2-1, with D possibly being TRBD1 (7 bases). The CDR3 is 14 amino acids. V lost 11 bases and J lost 0, with 14 bases in between. Germline CDR1 and CDR2: MGHRA and YSYEKL.

This chain connects TRBV7-2 to TRBJ1-1; D is possibly TRBD1 (5 bases). The CDR3 is made up of 16 amino acids. The germline gives CDR1 SGHTA, CDR2 FQGNSA. Trimming stripped 0 bases from V and 0 bases from J, with 11 bases between. The CDR3 spells CASSLALGGVNTEAFF. The CDR3 DNA sequence: TGTGCCAGCAGCTTAGCCCTTGGGGGGGTGAACACTGAAGCTTTCTTT.